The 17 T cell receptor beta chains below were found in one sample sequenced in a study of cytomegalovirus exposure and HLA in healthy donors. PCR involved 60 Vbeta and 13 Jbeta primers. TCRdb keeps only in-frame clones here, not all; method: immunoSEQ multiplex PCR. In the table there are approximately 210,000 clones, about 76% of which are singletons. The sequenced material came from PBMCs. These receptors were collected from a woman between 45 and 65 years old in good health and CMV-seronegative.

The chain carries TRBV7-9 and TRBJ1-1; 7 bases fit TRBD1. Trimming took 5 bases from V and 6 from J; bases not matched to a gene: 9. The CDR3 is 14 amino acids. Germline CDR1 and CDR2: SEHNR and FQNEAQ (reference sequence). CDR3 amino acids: CASSRTGVTAEAFF. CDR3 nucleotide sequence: TGTGCCAGCAGCCGTACAGGGGTGACCGCTGAAGCTTTCTTT.

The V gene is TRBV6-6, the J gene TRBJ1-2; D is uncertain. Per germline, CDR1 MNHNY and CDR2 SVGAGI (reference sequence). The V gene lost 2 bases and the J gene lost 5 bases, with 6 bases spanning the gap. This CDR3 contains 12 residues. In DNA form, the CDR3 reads TGTGCCAGCAGTTACCCTGAGTATGGCTACACCTTC. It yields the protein CASSYPEYGYTF.

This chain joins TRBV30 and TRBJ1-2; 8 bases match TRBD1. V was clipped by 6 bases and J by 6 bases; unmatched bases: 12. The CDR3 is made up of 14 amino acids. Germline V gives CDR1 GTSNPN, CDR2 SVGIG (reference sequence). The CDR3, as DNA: TGTGCCTGCTCGCAGGGGGCATCTCGGGATGGCTACACCTTC. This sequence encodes CACSQGASRDGYTF.

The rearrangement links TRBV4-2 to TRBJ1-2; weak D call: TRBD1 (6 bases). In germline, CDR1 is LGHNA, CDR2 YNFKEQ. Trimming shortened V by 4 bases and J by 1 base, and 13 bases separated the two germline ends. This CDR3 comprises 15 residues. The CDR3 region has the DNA TGTGCCAGCAGCCTCAACAGGGAGGGTAACTATGGCTACACCTTC. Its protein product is CASSLNREGNYGYTF.

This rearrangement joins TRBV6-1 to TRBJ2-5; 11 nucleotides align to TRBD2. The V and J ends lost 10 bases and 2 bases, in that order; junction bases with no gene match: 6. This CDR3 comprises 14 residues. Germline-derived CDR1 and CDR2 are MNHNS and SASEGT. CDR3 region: CAKGLADLQETQYF. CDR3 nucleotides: TGTGCCAAGGGACTAGCGGATTTACAAGAGACCCAGTACTTC.

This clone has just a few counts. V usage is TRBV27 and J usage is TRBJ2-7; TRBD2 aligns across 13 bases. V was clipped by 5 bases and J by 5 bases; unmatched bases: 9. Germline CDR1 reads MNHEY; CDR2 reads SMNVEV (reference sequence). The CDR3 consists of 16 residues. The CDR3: CASSTRTSGRSHEQYF. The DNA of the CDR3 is TGTGCCAGCAGTACGAGGACTAGCGGGAGATCCCACGAGCAGTACTTC.

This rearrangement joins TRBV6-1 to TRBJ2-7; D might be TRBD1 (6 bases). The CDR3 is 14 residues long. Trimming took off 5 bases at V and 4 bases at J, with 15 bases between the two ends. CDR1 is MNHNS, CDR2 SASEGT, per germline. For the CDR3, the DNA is TGTGCCAGCAGTCTTGACAGGCCGAGGTACGAGCAGTACTTC. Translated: CASSLDRPRYEQYF.

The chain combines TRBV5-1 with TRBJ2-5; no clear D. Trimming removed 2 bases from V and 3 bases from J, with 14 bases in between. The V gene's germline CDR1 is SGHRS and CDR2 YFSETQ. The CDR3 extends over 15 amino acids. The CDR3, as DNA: TGCGCCAGCAGCTTCCTCGCGCGTCCCGAAGAGACCCAGTACTTC. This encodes CASSFLARPEETQYF. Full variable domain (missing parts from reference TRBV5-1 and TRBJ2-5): KAGVTQTPRYLIKTRGQQVTLSCSPISGHRSVSWYQQTPGQGLQFLFEYFSETQRNKGNFPGRFSGRQFSNSRSEMNVSTLELGDSALYLCASSFLARPEETQYFGPGTRLLVL.

The CDR3 region has the DNA TGCGCCAGCAGCTTGGGGGGACAGGGGGCCGGGGGCTACACCTTC. It yields the protein CASSLGGQGAGGYTF. This sequence joins TRBV5-1 and TRBJ1-2, with 12 bases lining up with TRBD1. Germline V CDR1 and CDR2: SGHRS, YFSETQ. The CDR3 has 15 residues. The V segment lost 0 bases and the J segment 8 bases; nucleotides outside the gene matches: 5.

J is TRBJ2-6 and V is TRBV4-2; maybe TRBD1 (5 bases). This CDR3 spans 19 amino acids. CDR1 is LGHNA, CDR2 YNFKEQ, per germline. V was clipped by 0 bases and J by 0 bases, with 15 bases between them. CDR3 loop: CASSQDVQGVSSGANVLTF. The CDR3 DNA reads TGTGCCAGCAGCCAAGATGTCCAGGGCGTAAGCTCTGGGGCCAACGTCCTGACTTTC.

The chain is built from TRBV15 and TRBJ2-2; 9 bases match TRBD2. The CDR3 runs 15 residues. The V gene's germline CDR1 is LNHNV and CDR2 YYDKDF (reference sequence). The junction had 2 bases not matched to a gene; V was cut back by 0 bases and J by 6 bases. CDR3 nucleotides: TGTGCCACCAGCAGAGAACTAGCGGGTCCCGGGGAGCTGTTTTTT. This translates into CATSRELAGPGELFF.

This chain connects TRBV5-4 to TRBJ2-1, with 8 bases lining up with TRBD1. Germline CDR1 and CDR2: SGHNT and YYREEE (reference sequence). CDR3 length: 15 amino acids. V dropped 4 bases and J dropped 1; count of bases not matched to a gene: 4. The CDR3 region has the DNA TGTGCCAGCAGCAACCGACAGGGGTCCTACAATGAGCAGTTCTTC. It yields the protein CASSNRQGSYNEQFF.

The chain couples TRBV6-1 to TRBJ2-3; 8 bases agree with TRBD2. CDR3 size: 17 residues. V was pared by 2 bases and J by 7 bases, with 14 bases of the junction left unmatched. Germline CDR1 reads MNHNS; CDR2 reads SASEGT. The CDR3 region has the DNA TGTGCCAGCAGTGAAAGGTGGGGGGGACTAGTGTTAAATACGCAGTATTTT. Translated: CASSERWGGLVLNTQYF.

This CDR3 reads CASSDTSGYNEQFF. CDR3 sequence (DNA): TGTGCCAGCAGTGACACTAGCGGCTACAATGAGCAGTTCTTC. This chain links TRBV25-1 with TRBJ2-1; 8 bases are a match to TRBD2. Germline V gene data show CDR1 as MGHDK and CDR2 as SYGVNS. The CDR3 is 14 amino acids. With 3 bases clipped from V and 3 bases from J, the junction kept 1 base outside the gene matches.

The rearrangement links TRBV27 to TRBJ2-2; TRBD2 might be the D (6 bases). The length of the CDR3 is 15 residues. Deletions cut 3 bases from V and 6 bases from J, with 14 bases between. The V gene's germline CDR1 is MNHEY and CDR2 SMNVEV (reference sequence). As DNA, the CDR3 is TGTGCCAGCAGTTTCTCGGGACTTCGATCCGGGGAGCTGTTTTTT. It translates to CASSFSGLRSGELFF.

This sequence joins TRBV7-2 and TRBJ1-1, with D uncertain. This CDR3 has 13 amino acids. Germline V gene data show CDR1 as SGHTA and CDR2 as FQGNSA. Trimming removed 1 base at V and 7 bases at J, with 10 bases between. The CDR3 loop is CASSLVSSFEAFF. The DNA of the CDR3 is TGTGCCAGCAGCTTAGTATCGTCGTTTGAAGCTTTCTTT.

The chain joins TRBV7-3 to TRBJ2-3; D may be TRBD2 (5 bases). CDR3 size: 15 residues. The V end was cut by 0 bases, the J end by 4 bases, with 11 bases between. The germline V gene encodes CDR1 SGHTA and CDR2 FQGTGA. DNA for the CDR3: TGTGCCAGCAGCTTAACCCGGACTGCGGCAGATACGCAGTATTTT. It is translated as CASSLTRTAADTQYF.